The next 5 T cell receptor beta chains were all read from a single sample in a study of blood T cell repertoires in COVID-19. Assay: immunoSEQ multiplex PCR; the TCRdb copy retains only in-frame clones and omits some. This sample has over 110,000 clones, with roughly 88% found just once. The sequenced sample was peripheral blood. These receptors all stem from a human donor in a cohort sampled during active COVID-19.

The chain uses TRBV3-1 (or the pseudogene TRBV3-2) and TRBJ2-1, with a possible D match to TRBD2 (8 bases). V lost 0 bases and J 4 bases, leaving 31 bases between the germline ends. The CDR3 is 22 amino acids. CDR1 is LGHDT, CDR2 YNNKEL, per germline (reference sequence). CDR3 bases: TGTGCCAGCAGCCAAGATCCTTTGGTCAGGGGGAGGCTAGCGGGTTTTTACAATGAGCAGTTCTTC. Amino acids: CASSQDPLVRGRLAGFYNEQFF.

This clone was observed a single time. V usage is TRBV3-1 (or the pseudogene TRBV3-2) and J usage is TRBJ2-5, with 7 bases fitting TRBD1. Trimming at V came to 4 bases and at J to 1 base, leaving 9 bases not matched to a gene. The CDR3 is 16 amino acids. The germline CDR1 and CDR2 sequences are LGHDT and YNNKEL (reference sequence). In nucleotides, the CDR3 is TGTGCCAGCAGCCGACCCCGGACAGGTTCCCAAGAGACCCAGTACTTC. The encoded protein is CASSRPRTGSQETQYF.

The chain employs TRBV5-1 and TRBJ2-3; the D is unclear. Trimming shortened V by 0 bases and J by 0 bases, and 5 bases separated the two germline ends. The CDR3 spans 14 residues. Germline CDR1 is SGHRS and CDR2 is YFSETQ. The CDR3 nucleotides read TGCGCCAGCAGCTTGGATTCAAGCACAGATACGCAGTATTTT. Amino acids: CASSLDSSTDTQYF.

The chain recombines TRBV11-2 with TRBJ2-1; D is undetermined. The CDR3 extends over 15 amino acids. CDR1 is SGHAT and CDR2 is FQNNGV in the germline V gene. The V end was cut by 2 bases, the J end by 0 bases, with 8 bases between. The CDR3 DNA reads TGTGCCAGCAGCTTAAGCCAATCCTCCTACAATGAGCAGTTCTTC. Translation gives CASSLSQSSYNEQFF.

The chain links TRBV21-1 to TRBJ2-4; TRBD2 is the table's D call and was not checked against the DNA. TRBV21-1 is a pseudogene segment. The CDR3 is 17 residues long. CDR3 sequence: CASSTRRVREDQNIQYF. The CDR3 DNA is TGTGCCAGCAGCACTCGAAGGGTGAGGGAGGACCAAAACATTCAGTACTTC.